The 27 T cell receptor beta chains below were found in one sample sequenced in a study of cytomegalovirus exposure and HLA in healthy donors (TCRdb year 2017). The library was obtained by the immunoSEQ multiplex PCR assay. Not all clones reach the TCRdb copy of this immuneACCESS table, which keeps in-frame sequences only. Checked studies attribute under half of the gap to unresolved V genes and leave the rest unexplained. Recorded for this sample are under 65,000 clones; roughly 94% of them occurred a single time. About 6% of the sample is taken by the ten largest. The sequenced material came from PBMCs. These TCRs come from a woman younger than 35 in good health and CMV-seropositive.

Worth noting for this clone: Sequence at one end of the junction differs from germline and may be a read error. The J gene is TRBJ2-5, the V gene TRBV6-5; D gene uncertain. This CDR3 contains 15 residues. Per germline, CDR1 MNHEY and CDR2 SVGAGI. DNA of the CDR3: TGTGCCAGCAGCTACTCCCAATCTACGGTGGAGACCCAGTACTTC. It is translated as CASSYSQSTVETQYF.

The chain carries TRBV19 and TRBJ2-3; perhaps TRBD2 as D (5 bases). This CDR3 is 13 amino acids long. The germline CDR1 and CDR2 sequences are LNHDA and SQIVND (reference sequence). The V and J ends lost 4 bases and 6 bases respectively, with 11 bases between them. CDR3 bases: TGTGCCAGTAGTACCCTAAGCGGCGATACGCAGTATTTT. It is translated as CASSTLSGDTQYF.

The chain recombines TRBV19 with TRBJ1-6, with 7 bases matching TRBD1. In germline, CDR1 is LNHDA, CDR2 SQIVND (reference sequence). V was clipped by 1 base and J by 7 bases; unmatched bases: 7. There are 16 residues in the CDR3. The CDR3 is CASSIVGTARNSPLHF. CDR3 coding DNA: TGTGCCAGTAGTATAGTTGGGACAGCTCGGAATTCACCCCTCCACTTT.

This chain connects TRBV28 to TRBJ1-5, with D maybe TRBD1 (6 bases). The CDR3 consists of 15 residues. The V gene's germline CDR1 is MDHEN and CDR2 SYDVKM. V lost 5 bases and J 4 bases, leaving 15 bases between the germline ends. CDR3 nucleotide sequence: TGTGCCAGCAGTGGAACACAGGGAGGGAATCAGCCCCAGCATTTT. This gives the protein CASSGTQGGNQPQHF.

The chain employs TRBV9 and TRBJ2-1; 14 nucleotides align to TRBD2. The CDR3 contains 15 residues. The germline V gene has CDR1 SGDLS and CDR2 YYNGEE. V shed 3 bases and J 9 bases; nucleotides not matched to a gene: 5. The chain's CDR3 is CASSGGLAGVFEQFF. In DNA form, the CDR3 reads TGTGCCAGCAGCGGGGGACTAGCGGGAGTATTTGAGCAGTTCTTC.

This chain links TRBV6-5 with TRBJ2-2; the D is unclear. V was trimmed by 2 bases and J by 5 bases, leaving 9 bases between them. CDR1 MNHEY and CDR2 SVGAGI come from the germline V gene. This CDR3 comprises 14 residues. In DNA, the CDR3 is TGTGCCAGCAGTTACACAGAACTGACCGGGGAGCTGTTTTTT. Protein sequence: CASSYTELTGELFF.

The gene calls are TRBV4-1 and TRBJ2-3; D possibly corresponds to TRBD2 (6 bases). Germline lookup yields CDR1 MGHRA and CDR2 YSYEKL. V gave up 6 bases and J gave up 0 bases, with 16 bases separating them. The CDR3 consists of 16 residues. CDR3 coding DNA: TGCGCCAGCAGTGACTGGGGCAGCGGGAGCACAGATACGCAGTATTTT. Protein: CASSDWGSGSTDTQYF.

This sequence joins TRBV11-2 and TRBJ2-2, with D hard to call. The CDR3 runs to 14 residues. Germline V gene sequence: CDR1 SGHAT, CDR2 FQNNGV. Trimming removed 1 base at V and 4 bases at J, with 7 bases between. CDR3 in amino acids: CASSLGSVTGELFF. The CDR3 DNA reads TGTGCCAGCAGCTTAGGAAGCGTCACCGGGGAGCTGTTTTTT.

The table lists this clone with a count of one. The chain employs TRBV7-2 and TRBJ2-5, with no clear D. V was trimmed by 5 bases and J by 2 bases, leaving 3 bases between them. From germline, CDR1 is SGHTA and CDR2 FQGNSA. The CDR3 loop spans 11 amino acids. This chain's CDR3 is CASSIQETQYF. CDR3 coding DNA: TGTGCCAGCAGCATACAAGAGACCCAGTACTTC.

The chain combines TRBV9 with TRBJ2-3; TRBD2 aligns across 10 bases. This CDR3 has 17 residues. Losses at the gene ends were 4 bases for V and 0 bases for J; bases not matched to a gene: 8. Germline V gene lookup returns CDR1 SGDLS and CDR2 YYNGEE. CDR3 protein: CASSLSGGAPSTDTQYF. CDR3 nucleotide sequence: TGTGCCAGCAGCCTCAGCGGGGGGGCACCTAGCACAGATACGCAGTATTTT.

The chain is built from TRBV28 and TRBJ2-5, with 7 bases fitting TRBD1. The CDR3 consists of 14 residues. The V and J ends lost 10 bases and 1 base, in that order; junction bases with no gene match: 9. Germline values: CDR1 MDHEN, CDR2 SYDVKM. The CDR3 reads CATLPRTGQETQYF. The CDR3 nucleotides read TGTGCCACCCTTCCCCGGACAGGCCAAGAGACCCAGTACTTC. The whole variable domain, remainder taken from reference TRBV28 and TRBJ2-5, is DVKVTQSSRYLVKRTGEKVFLECVQDMDHENMFWYRQDPGLGLRLIYFSYDVKMKEKGDIPEGYSVSREKKERFSLILESASTNQTSMYLCATLPRTGQETQYFGPGTRLLVL.

The chain recombines TRBV16 with TRBJ1-2; no clear D. The CDR3 spans 18 residues. V was shortened by 4 bases and J by 0 bases, with 21 bases between the two germline ends. CDR1 and CDR2 from the germline V gene are KGHSY and FQNENV. The CDR3 spells CASSLQSRSGKTNYGYTF. The CDR3 nucleotides are TGTGCCAGCAGCCTTCAAAGTCGATCGGGAAAGACTAACTATGGCTACACCTTC.

J is TRBJ2-7 and V is TRBV18; TRBD2 matches at 10 bases. V gave up 3 bases and J gave up 3 bases; unmatched junction bases: 11. Germline V gene data show CDR1 as KGHSH and CDR2 as LQKENI. CDR3 length: 17 residues. The CDR3 DNA reads TGTGCCAGCTCACCCCAGGGTCCAACTAGCGGGGACTACGAGCAGTACTTC. Its translation is CASSPQGPTSGDYEQYF.

V gene TRBV4-3 combines with J gene TRBJ1-2; 10 positions agree with TRBD1. The CDR3 spans 16 residues. Trimming at V came to 4 bases and at J to 2 bases, leaving 7 bases not matched to a gene. Per germline, CDR1 LGHNA and CDR2 YSLEER. CDR3 in DNA: TGCGCCAGCAGCCGCCTAGACAGGGGGCCAAACTATGGCTACACCTTC. Its translation: CASSRLDRGPNYGYTF.

This chain uses TRBV6-5 with TRBJ2-2; 9 nucleotides agree with TRBD1. The V gene's germline CDR1 is MNHEY and CDR2 SVGAGI. V lost 5 bases to trimming and J lost 5 bases; unmatched junction nucleotides: 6. This CDR3 has 15 amino acids. CDR3 coding DNA: TGTGCCAGCAGTCCTTTAGACAGGGGGACCGGGGAGCTGTTTTTT. This translates into CASSPLDRGTGELFF.

The rearrangement links TRBV5-8 to TRBJ1-2; no clear D gene. The germline gives CDR1 SGHTS, CDR2 YDEGEE. The CDR3 runs 12 residues. The V end lost 0 bases, the J end lost 4 bases, and 4 bases lay between the germline ends. DNA of the CDR3: TGTGCCAGCAGCTTGGTCGGCTATGGCTACACCTTC. Its protein is CASSLVGYGYTF.

This clone was detected once. The genes are TRBV19 and TRBJ1-1, with TRBD1 matching over 9 bases. Germline CDR1 reads LNHDA; CDR2 reads SQIVND (reference sequence). This CDR3 contains 20 residues. The trim removed 3 bases at V and 4 bases at J, leaving 21 bases unmatched. CDR3 loop: CASSIPDLPGQGNAGTEAFF. CDR3 sequence (DNA): TGTGCCAGTAGTATTCCAGACTTACCGGGACAGGGCAATGCGGGCACTGAAGCTTTCTTT.

V and J are TRBV2 and TRBJ2-5, with 10 bases matching TRBD2. Germline V CDR1 and CDR2: SNHLY, FYNNEI. V was clipped by 2 bases and J by 7 bases; unmatched bases: 10. The CDR3 is made up of 16 amino acids. The CDR3 bases are TGTGCCAGCAGTGAAAGGGAGCTAGCGGGAGCCGGGACCCAGTACTTC. The encoded protein is CASSERELAGAGTQYF.

This chain links TRBV30 with TRBJ1-1, with D uncertain. CDR1 and CDR2 (germline): GTSNPN, SVGIG (reference sequence). The CDR3 is 13 amino acids. With 0 bases removed from V and 5 bases from J, the gap between germline ends came to 10 bases. The CDR3 reads CAWSVGRDTEAFF. CDR3 nucleotides: TGTGCCTGGAGTGTAGGGAGGGATACTGAAGCTTTCTTT.

The rearrangement links TRBV19 to TRBJ2-7, with 7 bases fitting TRBD1. Germline V gene data show CDR1 as LNHDA and CDR2 as SQIVND (reference sequence). The V gene end was trimmed by 1 base and the J gene end by 4 bases; junction bases not matched to a gene: 4. The CDR3 has 14 residues. CDR3 coding DNA: TGTGCCAGTAGTATAGGGGACAGTCGATACGAGCAGTACTTC. It specifies CASSIGDSRYEQYF.

The chain links TRBV28 to TRBJ1-5; TRBD1 aligns across 8 bases. Trimming removed 6 bases from V and 4 bases from J; junction bases left unmatched: 11. This CDR3 is 16 amino acids long. Germline V gives CDR1 MDHEN, CDR2 SYDVKM. The CDR3 region is CASRKIGTGVNQPQHF. The CDR3 region has the DNA TGTGCCAGCAGGAAAATCGGGACAGGCGTTAATCAGCCCCAGCATTTT.

The chain uses TRBV10-2 and TRBJ2-7; D is possibly TRBD2 (6 bases). Trimming left V 8 bases short and J 6 bases short, with 23 bases between. Germline CDR1 WSHSY, CDR2 SAAADI. CDR3 length: 15 residues. CDR3 region: CASSGETPRLGEQYF. The CDR3 coding sequence is TGCGCCAGCTCGGGGGAGACCCCCCGATTGGGCGAGCAGTACTTC.

The rearrangement uses TRBV28 and TRBJ1-1; D uncertain. Trimming shortened V by 3 bases and J by 3 bases, and 8 bases separated the two germline ends. The V gene's germline CDR1 is MDHEN and CDR2 SYDVKM. This CDR3 has 13 residues. The CDR3 is CASSFGPYTEAFF. CDR3 DNA: TGTGCCAGCAGTTTTGGCCCGTACACTGAAGCTTTCTTT.

V gene TRBV19 combines with J gene TRBJ2-5; 11 nucleotides line up with TRBD2. This CDR3 comprises 18 residues. Germline V gives CDR1 LNHDA, CDR2 SQIVND (reference sequence). J lost 5 bases, V lost 5 bases, and 16 bases had no gene match. The CDR3 region is CASSPRSFLAGGPETQYF. In DNA, the CDR3 is TGTGCCAGTAGTCCTCGATCCTTCCTAGCGGGAGGACCGGAGACCCAGTACTTC.

V and J are TRBV7-3 and TRBJ1-1; possibly TRBD1 for D (5 bases). The CDR3 covers 14 residues. Germline CDR1 SGHTA, CDR2 FQGTGA. V shed 6 bases and J shed 1 base, with 12 bases lying between them. In nucleotides, the CDR3 is TGTGCCAGCAGTTCAGGGTTCGCGAACACTGAAGCTTTCTTT. This gives the protein CASSSGFANTEAFF.

CDR3 nucleotides: TGTGCCAGCAGCTTCCCGGGACAGGGGTTAAAGGACATTCAGTACTTC. This gives the protein CASSFPGQGLKDIQYF. The rearrangement links TRBV7-9 to TRBJ2-4, with 10 positions matching TRBD1. V dropped 3 bases and J dropped 8; count of bases not matched to a gene: 10. Per germline, CDR1 SEHNR and CDR2 FQNEAQ (reference sequence). This CDR3 comprises 16 residues.

There are a few counts of this clone. The rearrangement joins TRBV6-6 to TRBJ2-7; D gene unclear. The CDR3 runs to 11 residues. Trimming took 8 bases from V and 2 from J, leaving 7 bases between them. Germline loops: CDR1 MNHNY, CDR2 SVGAGI (reference sequence). Written as DNA, the CDR3 is TGTGCCAGCGGCAGTACCTACGAGCAGTACTTC. Translation gives CASGSTYEQYF.